This T cell receptor (beta chain) was captured by sequencing in a study of blood T cell repertoires in COVID-19. Study-wide background: T cells, B-cell-depleted T cells, or PBMCs provided the cDNA or gDNA that served as material.

The CDR3 spans 17 residues. Germline assignment: CDR1 SGHRS and CDR2 YFSETQ. J was trimmed by 5 bases and V by 4 bases; bases with no gene match: 8. Sequencing used immunoSEQ multiplex PCR; TCRdb keeps in-frame clones, though not all of them. Among 70,000 to 80,000 clones, approximately 90% were seen once, and the ten largest hold 4.8%. This clone was seen once. The sequencing input was peripheral blood. The chain employs TRBV5-1 and TRBJ2-3; 15 bases map to TRBD2. This receptor was obtained from a woman aged 60-75 years with active COVID-19. The CDR3 sequence is CASSPRTSGRVGDTQYF. As DNA, the CDR3 is TGCGCCAGCAGCCCGAGGACTAGCGGGAGGGTCGGAGATACGCAGTATTTT.